The rows below give T cell receptor beta chains drawn from one sample of a study of cytomegalovirus exposure and HLA in healthy donors. Data came from immunoSEQ multiplex PCR; TCRdb stores just in-frame clones and leaves some out. The sample has about 250,000 clones; about 75% are singletons. Sequencing was carried out using PBMCs. All receptors come from a female donor in good health and CMV-seronegative. Each CDR3 is given with its conserved first and last residue. A D gene is named only where the DNA matches it firmly. The size field is filled for only some rows; it gives once, few, many or a size class.

>TRBV5-6|once|TRBJ1-2|TRBD1
TGTGCCAGCAGCTCCATGAGGACAGGGACAGGACATCATGGCTACACCTTC
CASSSMRTGTGHHGYTF
>TRBV5-6|few|TRBJ2-2|NA
TGTGCCAGCAGCTTGGATGCCGGGGTGGGGAACACCGGGGAGCTGTTTTTT
CASSLDAGVGNTGELFF
>TRBV6-1|NA|TRBJ2-2|NA
TGTGCCAGCAGTCGACAAATTGTGGGGGAGCTGTTTTTT
CASSRQIVGELFF
>TRBV19|NA|TRBJ2-3|NA
TGTGCCAGTAGTATAGATATCACAGGGCAAAGCACAGATACGCAGTATTTT
CASSIDITGQSTDTQYF
>TRBV11-2|NA|TRBJ1-1|TRBD1
TGTGCCAGCAGCAGACGGACAGGAGGGATGAACACTGAAGCTTTCTTT
CASSRRTGGMNTEAFF
>TRBV7-9|once|TRBJ1-2|NA
TGTGCCAGCAGCTTAGTGACCGCGGGTAGTCATGGCTACACCTTC
CASSLVTAGSHGYTF
>TRBV6-5|NA|TRBJ1-5|NA
TGTGCCAGCGGGAGTCAGCCCCAGCATTTT
CASGSQPQHF
>TRBV29-1|NA|TRBJ1-1|NA
TGCAGCGTTGAAAGGGGGTTTAACACTGAAGCTTTCTTT
CSVERGFNTEAFF
>TRBV6-4|NA|TRBJ2-1|TRBD1
TGTGCCAGCAGTGACTCCGGGACAGGGTCCAATGAGCAGTTCTTC
CASSDSGTGSNEQFF
>TRBV11-3|NA|TRBJ2-7|NA
TGTGCCAGCAGCCCGGGCCCGGGGGAGGACCTACCGGGGGAGCAGTACTTC
CASSPGPGEDLPGEQYF
>TRBV6-5|NA|TRBJ1-4|NA
TGTGCCAGCAGTTACTCCAGACTACAAACTGAAAAACTGTTTTTT
CASSYSRLQTEKLFF
>TRBV27|NA|TRBJ2-7|TRBD1
TGTGCCAGCAGATATCTCGGACAGGGCACCTACGAGCAGTACTTC
CASRYLGQGTYEQYF
>TRBV9|few|TRBJ2-3|TRBD2
TGTGCCAGCAGCCCCCGACTAGCGGGAGGGGCAGATACGCAGTATTTT
CASSPRLAGGADTQYF
>TRBV27|once|TRBJ1-1|NA
TGTGCCAGCAGTTTCCGGGGGAACACTGAAGCTTTCTTT
CASSFRGNTEAFF
>TRBV5-1|few|TRBJ2-7|NA
TGCGCCAGCAGCGGCGGGGGCTCTGGGTACGAGCAGTACTTC
CASSGGGSGYEQYF
>TRBV5-1|few|TRBJ1-5|NA
TGCGCCAGCAGCTTGGAGGGAGGCAATCAGCCCCAGCATTTT
CASSLEGGNQPQHF
>TRBV30|NA|TRBJ2-2|TRBD2
TGTGCCTGGAGTGCTGGACTAGCGGGAGTCACCGGGGAGCTGTTTTTT
CAWSAGLAGVTGELFF
>TRBV14|few|TRBJ2-7|NA
TGTGCCAGCAGCCTATCTTACGAGCAGTACTTC
CASSLSYEQYF
>TRBV27|few|TRBJ1-2|NA
TGTGCCAGCAGTTTATCAGTTGGGGGGAACTATGGCTACACCTTC
CASSLSVGGNYGYTF
>TRBV6-5|NA|TRBJ1-2|NA
TGTGCCAGCAGTCTTGGGGGGGCCCCTAACTATGGCTACACCTTC
CASSLGGAPNYGYTF
>TRBV6-1|NA|TRBJ2-7|NA
TGTGCCAGCAGTGAAGCGCGAGCCGGGAACGCTCGAGTCGAGCAGTACTTC
CASSEARAGNARVEQYF
>TRBV5-1|NA|TRBJ2-5|TRBD1
TGCGCCAGCAGCAGCAAGACAGGGGAAGGGGAGACCCAGTACTTC
CASSSKTGEGETQYF
>TRBV21-1|NA|TRBJ2-2|NA
TGTGCCAGCAGCAAGAGTGGCGGGGAGCTGTTTTTT
CASSKSGGELFF
>TRBV6-1|NA|TRBJ1-2|NA
TGTGCCAGCAGTGAACCCGGACAGCGGCCTAACTATGGCTACACCTTC
CASSEPGQRPNYGYTF
>TRBV7-9|NA|TRBJ2-1|TRBD2
TGTGCCAGCAGCTTAGCGGGGCCCCAGGGAGGGGAGCAGTTCTTC
CASSLAGPQGGEQFF
>TRBV6-1|few|TRBJ2-3|NA
TGTGCCAGCAGTGAAGTGGAACTAGCCCCCAGGTATTTT
CASSEVELAPRYF
>TRBV7-9|few|TRBJ2-7|TRBD2
TGTGCCAGCAGCTTAGCGCAGGGCGGGAGAGGGGCCTACGAGCAGTACTTC
CASSLAQGGRGAYEQYF
>TRBV27|NA|TRBJ2-1|TRBD2
TGTGCCAGCAGTATACTAGCGGGAGGCGACAATGAGCAGTTCTTC
CASSILAGGDNEQFF
>TRBV28|NA|TRBJ2-7|NA
TGTGCCAGCAGCCCTTTTAGCGCCCAGGGGGGCTACGAGCAGTACTTC
CASSPFSAQGGYEQYF
>TRBV5-1|NA|TRBJ1-3|NA
TGCGCCAGCAGCTCCGGAGACAGGAGCTCTGGAAACACCATATATTTT
CASSSGDRSSGNTIYF
>TRBV7-9|NA|TRBJ2-1|NA
TGTGCCAGCAGCTATAGGGGATTTTACAATGAGCAGTTCTTC
CASSYRGFYNEQFF
>TRBV28|NA|TRBJ1-3|TRBD1
TGTGCCAGCATCCCGGGGGGGACAGCTGGAAACACCATATATTTT
CASIPGGTAGNTIYF
>TRBV28|NA|TRBJ2-6|NA
TGTGCCAGTCTAGGGGGGGCAGCTGGGGCCAACGTCCTGACTTTC
CASLGGAAGANVLTF
>TRBV19|NA|TRBJ1-5|NA
TGTGCCAGTAGTATGGGCGCTGACAATCAGCCCCAGCATTTT
CASSMGADNQPQHF
>TRBV11-3|NA|TRBJ2-5|TRBD2
TGTGCCAGCAGCTTATCCCAGAGCGGGGGTAAAGAGACCCAGTACTTC
CASSLSQSGGKETQYF
>TRBV5-1|NA|TRBJ2-2|NA
TGCGCCAGCTCGTCGACTGTTACGAACACCGGGGAGCTGTTTTTT
CASSSTVTNTGELFF
>TRBV6-5|NA|TRBJ2-1|TRBD2
TGTGCCAGCAGTTACTCGTCGGGAGGGCCTAATGAGCAGTTCTTC
CASSYSSGGPNEQFF
>TRBV11-2|NA|TRBJ2-1|TRBD2
TGTGCCAGCAGCTTAGGGACTAGCGTCCACAATGAGCAGTTCTTC
CASSLGTSVHNEQFF
>TRBV5-4|NA|TRBJ2-7|NA
TGTGCCAGCAGCTTAGGGACATTCTCCTACGAGCAGTACTTC
CASSLGTFSYEQYF
>TRBV2|NA|TRBJ1-1|NA
TGTGCCAGCAGGCGCATGAACACTGAAGCTTTCTTT
CASRRMNTEAFF
>TRBV19|NA|TRBJ2-1|NA
TGTGCCAGTAGTATTCAGAATGAGCAGTTCTTC
CASSIQNEQFF
>TRBV6-1|NA|TRBJ2-7|TRBD1
TGTGCCAGCAGTGTAACGGGACAGGGGGCGCGGGAGCAGTACTTC
CASSVTGQGAREQYF
>TRBV4-2|NA|TRBJ2-7|NA
TGTGCCAGCAGCCAAGGGGAAGCCCAAGCGGTTCCCTACGAGCAGTACTTC
CASSQGEAQAVPYEQYF
>TRBV2|NA|TRBJ2-1|TRBD2
TGTGCCAGCAGTGAAGCGGTTTTATATCGGACTAGCGGGAGGTCCAATGAGCAGTTCTTC
CASSEAVLYRTSGRSNEQFF
>TRBV9|NA|TRBJ2-7|TRBD2
TGTGCCAGCAGCGTAGAAGCGGGAGGTACCTCATTCGAGCAGTACTTC
CASSVEAGGTSFEQYF
>TRBV6-5|few|TRBJ1-1|NA
TGTGCCAGCAGTTATGGACAGCTACTCAACACTGAAGCTTTCTTT
CASSYGQLLNTEAFF
>TRBV5-4|NA|TRBJ1-3|NA
TGTGCCAGCAGCTTGGCAGGAGGAAGCAGGGGAAACACCATATATTTT
CASSLAGGSRGNTIYF
>TRBV28|NA|TRBJ1-2|NA
TGTGCCAGCAGTTTAACTCAATATGGCTACACCTTC
CASSLTQYGYTF
>TRBV30|NA|TRBJ2-7|NA
TGTGCCTGGAGTGTTTCGTACGAGCAGTACTTC
CAWSVSYEQYF